These 25 T cell receptor beta chains share one sample of origin, sequenced in a study of blood T cell repertoires in COVID-19. Method: immunoSEQ multiplex PCR; TCRdb's copy keeps in-frame clones and lacks some. The table has under 150,000 clones, 81% seen once; the top ten hold 1.5% to 1.8%. Input material: peripheral blood. The receptors originated from a man aged 45-65 years with acute or convalescent COVID-19.

The V gene is TRBV2, the J gene TRBJ2-2, with a weak D call TRBD2 (6 bases). Germline lookup yields CDR1 SNHLY and CDR2 FYNNEI. The CDR3 is made up of 13 amino acids. Deletions cut 8 bases from V and 1 base from J, with 8 bases between. Here the CDR3 reads CASARGNTGELFF. CDR3 bases: TGTGCCAGCGCGCGGGGGAACACCGGGGAGCTGTTTTTT.

The sample holds one count of this clone. This chain uses TRBV10-2 with TRBJ1-1, with D possibly matching TRBD1 (6 bases). Germline V gene lookup returns CDR1 WSHSY and CDR2 SAAADI. The V gene lost 7 bases and the J gene lost 1 base, with 19 bases spanning the gap. The CDR3 consists of 16 residues. Here the CDR3 reads CASTPWGGQKNTEAFF. CDR3 nucleotide sequence: TGCGCCAGCACCCCCTGGGGGGGACAAAAGAACACTGAAGCTTTCTTT.

The V and J genes are TRBV14 and TRBJ1-2; D is perhaps TRBD1 (6 bases). Between the trimmed V and J ends, which lost 4 bases and 6 bases, there was a span of 21 bases. Germline CDR1 is SGHDN and CDR2 is FVKESK. This CDR3 has 16 amino acids. The CDR3 DNA reads TGTGCCAGCAGCCCCTCCCCAGGGGATTTAAGGGATGGCTACACCTTC. It translates to CASSPSPGDLRDGYTF.

This clone has more than one count but fewer than ten. This chain joins TRBV5-1 and TRBJ1-1; D unclear. This CDR3 has 14 amino acids. Germline V CDR1 and CDR2: SGHRS, YFSETQ. V dropped 0 bases and J dropped 0 bases, with 6 bases sitting between them. The CDR3 protein is CASSLDPVNTEAFF. The CDR3 DNA follows: TGCGCCAGCAGCTTGGACCCGGTGAACACTGAAGCTTTCTTT. The full variable domain, in which reference TRBV5-1 and TRBJ1-1 provide the parts outside the CDR3, is KAGVTQTPRYLIKTRGQQVTLSCSPISGHRSVSWYQQTPGQGLQFLFEYFSETQRNKGNFPGRFSGRQFSNSRSEMNVSTLELGDSALYLCASSLDPVNTEAFFGQGTRLTVV.

This clone was detected a few times. The chain recombines TRBV4-2 with TRBJ1-4, with D maybe TRBD1 (6 bases). Trimming took 1 base from V and 2 from J, leaving 8 bases between them. The CDR3 is 15 amino acids. Germline CDR1 is LGHNA and CDR2 is YNFKEQ. The CDR3 protein is CASSQARGTNEKLFF. The DNA for the CDR3 is TGTGCCAGCAGCCAAGCGAGGGGGACTAATGAAAAACTGTTTTTT.

CDR3 amino acids: CASSSFSGGANEQFF. CDR3 nucleotide sequence: TGTGCCAGCAGTTCCTTTAGCGGGGGGGCCAATGAGCAGTTCTTC. The V call is TRBV28, the J call TRBJ2-1; 11 bases line up with TRBD2. The CDR3 runs 15 residues. Germline-derived CDR1 and CDR2 are MDHEN and SYDVKM. Trimming at V came to 4 bases and at J to 6 bases, leaving 5 bases not matched to a gene.

The rearrangement uses TRBV9 and TRBJ2-2, with 7 bases matching TRBD1. CDR3 length: 16 amino acids. Germline lookup yields CDR1 SGDLS and CDR2 YYNGEE. V was clipped by 0 bases and J by 4 bases; unmatched bases: 6. The CDR3 sequence: CASSVGPGGSTGELFF. The CDR3 nucleotides are TGTGCCAGCAGCGTAGGTCCAGGGGGAAGCACCGGGGAGCTGTTTTTT.

The rearrangement joins TRBV27 to TRBJ2-7, with D possibly matching TRBD1 (5 bases). Trimming left V 2 bases short and J 2 bases short, with 13 bases between. Germline V gene sequence: CDR1 MNHEY, CDR2 SMNVEV (reference sequence). CDR3 size: 15 residues. CDR3 sequence reads: CASSLKMDTTYEQYF. The CDR3 nucleotides are TGTGCCAGCAGTTTAAAGATGGACACAACCTACGAGCAGTACTTC.

J is TRBJ1-2 and V is TRBV5-1, with TRBD1 identical over 12 bases. J lost 4 bases, V lost 4 bases, and 5 bases had no gene match. The CDR3 has 15 residues. Germline assignment: CDR1 SGHRS and CDR2 YFSETQ. DNA of the CDR3: TGCGCCAGCAGCCACGGGACAGGGGGCGTCTATGGCTACACCTTC. As protein: CASSHGTGGVYGYTF.

The chain's CDR3 is CASRTDRLPNEKLFF. DNA of the CDR3: TGTGCCAGCAGGACCGACAGGTTACCTAATGAAAAACTGTTTTTT. J is TRBJ1-4 and V is TRBV2; D is possibly TRBD1 (6 bases). The V gene lost 6 bases and the J gene lost 3 bases, with 14 bases spanning the gap. The CDR3 extends over 15 amino acids. Per the germline V gene, CDR1 is SNHLY and CDR2 is FYNNEI.

CDR3 sequence (DNA): TGCGCCAGCAGCCCTAGGACAGGGAGGGGAGAGACCCAGTACTTC. Translating it yields CASSPRTGRGETQYF. V usage is TRBV5-1 and J usage is TRBJ2-5; weak D call: TRBD1 (8 bases). V lost 4 bases, J lost 4 bases, and 17 bases lay in between. The CDR3 consists of 15 residues. Germline V CDR1 and CDR2: SGHRS, YFSETQ.

V and J are TRBV3-1 (or the pseudogene TRBV3-2) and TRBJ2-1; D is unresolved. This CDR3 is built from 11 residues. Trimming shortened V by 4 bases and J by 10 bases, and 8 bases separated the two germline ends. Germline V gene lookup returns CDR1 LGHDT and CDR2 YNNKEL (reference sequence). CDR3 nucleotide sequence: TGTGCCAGCAGCCGTGCGAGAGAGCAGTTCTTC. Its protein product is CASSRAREQFF.

This clone appeared a few times. V gene TRBV28 combines with J gene TRBJ2-7; D is perhaps TRBD2 (5 bases). The length of the CDR3 is 16 residues. From germline, CDR1 is MDHEN and CDR2 SYDVKM. Trimming removed 2 bases from V and 0 bases from J, with 14 bases in between. CDR3 protein: CASSLSSTAGSYEQYV. In DNA form, the CDR3 reads TGTGCCAGCAGTTTAAGTTCTACCGCGGGCTCCTACGAGCAGTACGTC.

This clone was counted once. The chain links TRBV11-2 to TRBJ1-6; no definite D call. The CDR3 extends over 15 amino acids. The V gene's germline CDR1 is SGHAT and CDR2 FQNNGV. Trimming took 0 bases from V and 7 from J, leaving 10 bases between them. The CDR3 DNA sequence: TGTGCCAGCAGCTTAGAACAAACCCCCAATTCACCCCTCCACTTT. It specifies CASSLEQTPNSPLHF.

J is TRBJ1-2 and V is TRBV6-5; TRBD1 agrees at 7 bases. Germline V gene sequence: CDR1 MNHEY, CDR2 SVGAGI. The CDR3 is made up of 14 amino acids. Losses at the gene ends were 8 bases for V and 7 bases for J; bases not matched to a gene: 13. CDR3 loop: CASRRGQGRRGYTF. DNA of the CDR3: TGTGCCAGCCGGAGGGGGCAGGGGAGACGTGGCTACACCTTC.

The chain uses TRBV9 and TRBJ1-2, with 7 bases identical to TRBD1. V shed 4 bases, J shed 2 bases, and the junction held 5 bases outside the gene matches. This CDR3 comprises 14 residues. The germline V gene has CDR1 SGDLS and CDR2 YYNGEE. CDR3 sequence reads: CASSPQGGNYGYTF. The CDR3 bases are TGTGCCAGCAGCCCCCAGGGGGGAAACTATGGCTACACCTTC.

DNA of the CDR3: TGTGCCAGCAGCCAGGAGGGGAATAATTCACCCCTCCACTTT. Protein sequence: CASSQEGNNSPLHF. The rearrangement joins TRBV3-1 (or the pseudogene TRBV3-2) to TRBJ1-6; a possible D gene is TRBD1 (5 bases). Germline assignment: CDR1 LGHDT and CDR2 YNNKEL (reference sequence). This CDR3 is 14 amino acids long. The V end was cut by 3 bases, the J end by 5 bases, with 8 bases between.

This chain links TRBV19 with TRBJ2-2, with a possible D match to TRBD1 (6 bases). The V gene's germline CDR1 is LNHDA and CDR2 SQIVND (reference sequence). V was trimmed by 6 bases and J by 6 bases, leaving 14 bases between them. CDR3 length equals 14 residues. This CDR3 reads CASSEGQTAGELFF. The CDR3 DNA follows: TGTGCCAGTAGCGAAGGACAGACGGCCGGGGAGCTGTTTTTT.

The CDR3 sequence: CASSPTNRGESNQPQHF. The CDR3 nucleotides are TGTGCCAGCAGTCCGACAAACAGGGGCGAGAGCAATCAGCCCCAGCATTTT. This chain links TRBV28 with TRBJ1-5; 7 bases map to TRBD1. J lost 1 base, V lost 5 bases, and 11 bases had no gene match. Looked up from germline, CDR1 is MDHEN and CDR2 is SYDVKM. This CDR3 contains 17 residues.

The gene calls are TRBV7-8 and TRBJ1-1, with TRBD1 as a possible D gene (5 bases). In germline, CDR1 is SGHVS, CDR2 FQNEAQ. This CDR3 comprises 14 residues. V was pared by 4 bases and J by 1 base, with 10 bases between. CDR3 region: CASSSTDRNTEAFF. DNA of the CDR3: TGTGCCAGCAGCTCTACCGACAGGAACACTGAAGCTTTCTTT.

The chain has TRBV5-1 and TRBJ2-2, with TRBD2 matching over 10 bases. This CDR3 contains 14 residues. The J segment lost 7 bases and the V segment lost 6 bases, leaving 6 bases of the junction unmatched. The germline V gene has CDR1 SGHRS and CDR2 YFSETQ. The CDR3: CASTSGGASGELFF. CDR3 in DNA: TGCGCCAGCACGAGCGGGGGGGCGAGCGGGGAGCTGTTTTTT.

V and J are TRBV12-5 and TRBJ1-2, with 8 bases aligning to TRBD1. V was pared by 0 bases and J by 8 bases, with 14 bases of the junction left unmatched. Germline V gives CDR1 LGHNT, CDR2 FRNRAP. This CDR3 comprises 17 residues. Written as DNA, the CDR3 is TGTGCTAGTGGTTTGGTACTGGGGGACAGGCCCACGCGGGGCTACACCTTC. Protein product: CASGLVLGDRPTRGYTF.

A word on this clone: An end of the junction does not agree with germline; a read error may underlie this. Other nucleotide sequences in the sample specify the same CDR3. The chain couples TRBV4-2 to TRBJ1-5, with TRBD1 identical over 10 bases. CDR1 and CDR2 from the germline V gene are LGHNA and YNFKEQ. The CDR3 runs to 17 residues. The CDR3 sequence is CASSLETGGRGNQPQHF. The CDR3 coding sequence is TGTGCCAGCAGCCTCGAGACAGGGGGCCGAGGCAACCAGCCCCAGCATTTT.

The chain recombines TRBV5-1 with TRBJ1-3, with 8 bases matching TRBD1. This CDR3 contains 14 residues. CDR1 and CDR2 from the germline V gene are SGHRS and YFSETQ. The junction had 3 bases not matched to a gene; V was cut back by 3 bases and J by 4 bases. This CDR3 is CASSSTGEGNTIYF. In DNA, the CDR3 is TGCGCCAGCAGCTCGACAGGGGAGGGAAACACCATATATTTT.

The chain joins TRBV9 to TRBJ2-7; no clear D gene. This CDR3 spans 13 amino acids. Germline V gene sequence: CDR1 SGDLS, CDR2 YYNGEE. The V gene lost 4 bases and the J gene lost 3 bases, with 11 bases spanning the gap. DNA of the CDR3: TGTGCCAGCAGCCCCCGGTCGGGCTACGAGCAGTACTTC. Translated: CASSPRSGYEQYF.